Below are 13 T cell receptor beta chains sequenced from a single sample in a study of blood T cells in healthy people across ages. A sample-barcoded 5' primer and a J-beta primer mix were used in a second PCR of about 7 to 11 cycles. TCRdb analysed the 5' RACE reads with MiXCR anew, one entry per CDR3 protein. Among about 1.8 million distinct CDR3 sequences listed, around half were seen once. The sequenced material came from blood. These TCRs come from a woman aged 40 to 50 in good health.

On this clonotype: Germline is not matched at one junction end, which may reflect a read error. V usage is TRBV7-9 and J usage is TRBJ1-1; D uncertain. Germline CDR1 reads SEHNR; CDR2 reads FQNEAQ (reference sequence). This CDR3 is built from 17 residues. In DNA form, the CDR3 reads TGTGCCAGCAGCCTAGCTCTTGCGACCGCGAGGAACACTGAAGCTTTCTTT. Translated, it gives CASSLALATARNTEAFF.

The J gene is TRBJ2-7, the V gene TRBV28; 7 bases match TRBD1. CDR3 length equals 14 residues. After removal of 7 bases from V and 6 bases from J, the junction contained 12 bases not matched to a gene. Germline CDR1 reads MDHEN; CDR2 reads SYDVKM. The CDR3 nucleotides read TGTGCCAGCACCCCGGGGACAGTCCTTTTCGAGCAGTACTTC. This encodes CASTPGTVLFEQYF. Looking up the rest from reference TRBV28 and TRBJ2-7 gives the full variable domain: DVKVTQSSRYLVKRTGEKVFLECVQDMDHENMFWYRQDPGLGLRLIYFSYDVKMKEKGDIPEGYSVSREKKERFSLILESASTNQTSMYLCASTPGTVLFEQYFGPGTRLTVT.

The V and J genes are TRBV12-3 or TRBV12-4 and TRBJ2-5; 9 nucleotides match TRBD1. The CDR3 is 18 residues long. V lost 7 bases, J lost 5 bases, and 20 bases stayed unmatched. The CDR3 nucleotides read TGTGCCAGCAATTCCCCGGGACAGGGCGCGCCGATTCGGGAGACCCAGTACTTC. Protein product: CASNSPGQGAPIRETQYF.

V is TRBV6-2 or TRBV6-3 and J is TRBJ2-3, with TRBD2 matching over 10 bases. The CDR3 spans 11 residues. Germline assignment: CDR1 MNHEY and CDR2 SVGEGT. V lost 5 bases to trimming and J lost 14 bases; unmatched junction nucleotides: 4. CDR3 region: CASSHGTSVYF. The CDR3, as DNA: TGTGCCAGCAGTCACGGGACTAGCGTGTATTTT.

The V gene is TRBV24-1, the J gene TRBJ2-3; 11 nucleotides agree with TRBD2. Germline CDR1 and CDR2: KGHDR and SFDVKD. V dropped 4 bases and J dropped 5; count of bases not matched to a gene: 7. This CDR3 has 16 amino acids. In DNA, the CDR3 is TGTGCCACCAGTGACCTGACTAGCGGGGAGGGAGATACGCAGTATTTT. Translated: CATSDLTSGEGDTQYF.

J is TRBJ2-5 and V is TRBV28, with no clear D. There are 12 residues in the CDR3. Germline assignment: CDR1 MDHEN and CDR2 SYDVKM. The V gene lost 5 bases and the J gene lost 5 bases, with 9 bases spanning the gap. The CDR3 loop is CASSTIGETQYF. Here the CDR3 DNA reads TGTGCCAGCAGTACTATAGGGGAGACCCAGTACTTC.

This clonotype has just a few counts. The gene calls are TRBV29-1 and TRBJ1-2, with a possible D match to TRBD1 (6 bases). The CDR3 is 15 residues long. V was shortened by 5 bases and J by 3 bases, with 19 bases between the two germline ends. CDR1 is SQVTM, CDR2 ANQGSEA, per germline. CDR3 protein: CSVLSLRTGYYGYTF. The CDR3 coding sequence is TGCAGCGTTCTTTCGCTTCGTACAGGGTACTATGGCTACACCTTC.

This clonotype was recorded a few times. This chain links TRBV29-1 with TRBJ2-1, with 8 bases fitting TRBD2. CDR3 length: 17 residues. V lost 4 bases and J lost 4; bases outside the gene matches: 15. Germline loops: CDR1 SQVTM, CDR2 ANQGSEA. The CDR3 reads CSVGSQRGSGPYNEQFF. In DNA, the CDR3 is TGCAGCGTTGGGTCCCAGCGGGGGTCCGGTCCATACAATGAGCAGTTCTTC.

The chain employs TRBV10-2 and TRBJ2-3; 9 nucleotides agree with TRBD1. Germline V gene data show CDR1 as WSHSY and CDR2 as SAAADI. V was pared by 6 bases and J by 3 bases, with 4 bases of the junction left unmatched. This CDR3 comprises 14 residues. CDR3 DNA: TGCGCCAGCAGGGGACAGGGTAGGACAGATACGCAGTATTTT. Translation gives CASRGQGRTDTQYF.

The rearrangement uses TRBV3-1 and TRBJ2-4; D is unclear. Germline CDR1 and CDR2: LGHDT and YNNKEL (reference sequence). Trimming stripped 4 bases from V and 7 bases from J, with 14 bases between. The length of the CDR3 is 14 residues. The CDR3 DNA is TGTGCCAGCAGCCCGACTCACCACCGGAACATTCAGTACTTC. The encoded protein is CASSPTHHRNIQYF.

About this clonotype: A much larger clone differs from this one at a single base, so this may be a read error. The J gene is TRBJ1-2, the V gene TRBV7-2, with D tentatively TRBD1 (6 bases). This CDR3 contains 17 residues. V dropped 1 base and J dropped 8 bases, with 23 bases sitting between them. Germline CDR1 SGHTA, CDR2 FQGNSA. As DNA, the CDR3 is TGTGCCAGCAGCTTAGTGGCGGGGGCGATCGGGTCGCTGGGCTACACCTTC. This gives the protein CASSLVAGAIGSLGYTF.

This clonotype was seen just once. The CDR3 spells CSARAGGNSYNEQFF. The CDR3 DNA is TGCAGTGCTAGAGCGGGGGGCAACTCCTACAATGAGCAGTTCTTC. The chain couples TRBV20-1 to TRBJ2-1, with a possible D match to TRBD2 (7 bases). Trimming stripped 1 base from V and 0 bases from J, with 10 bases between. CDR1 and CDR2 from the germline V gene are DFQATT and SNEGSKA (reference sequence). The CDR3 covers 15 residues.

The V and J genes are TRBV7-3 and TRBJ2-6, with D maybe TRBD2 (5 bases). Deletions cut 8 bases from V and 0 bases from J, with 11 bases between. The germline V gene encodes CDR1 SGHTA and CDR2 FQGTGA. This CDR3 spans 15 amino acids. CDR3 in DNA: TGTGCCAGCCGCCTGGGGAGCTCTGGGGCCAACGTCCTGACTTTC. Translation: CASRLGSSGANVLTF.